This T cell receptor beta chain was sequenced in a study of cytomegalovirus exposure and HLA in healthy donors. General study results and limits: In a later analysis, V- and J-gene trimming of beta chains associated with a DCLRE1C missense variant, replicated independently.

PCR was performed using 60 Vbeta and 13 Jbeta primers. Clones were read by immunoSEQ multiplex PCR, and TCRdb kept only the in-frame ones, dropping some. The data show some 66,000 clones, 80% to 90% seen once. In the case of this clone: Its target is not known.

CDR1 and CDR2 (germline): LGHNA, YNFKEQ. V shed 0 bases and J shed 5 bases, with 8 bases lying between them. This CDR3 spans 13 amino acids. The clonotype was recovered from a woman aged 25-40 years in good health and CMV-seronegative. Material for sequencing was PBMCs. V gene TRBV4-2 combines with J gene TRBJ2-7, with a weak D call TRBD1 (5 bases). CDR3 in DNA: TGTGCCAGCAGCCAAGATCAGGGAAACGAGCAGTACTTC. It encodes CASSQDQGNEQYF.